These T cell receptor beta chains were read from a single sample in a study of radiotherapy plus CTLA-4 blockade in lung cancer. The data were produced by immunoSEQ multiplex PCR, yet TCRdb's version contains in-frame clones alone and is incomplete. The table has roughly 59,000 clones, about 70% seen once. Sequenced here: peripheral blood, sampled from a patient treated with radiotherapy plus ipilimumab. Receptor source: a human donor with non-small cell lung cancer whose response to radiotherapy plus ipilimumab could not be evaluated. Both conserved end residues are part of each CDR3. The order of the fields is J gene, D gene, CDR3 length, clone size, V gene, CDR3 protein, CDR3 DNA. A D gene is named only where the DNA matches it firmly. Some rows mark clone size as missing; the rest say once, few, many or name a class of expanded clone.

TRBJ2-3	.	15	few	TRBV7-3	CASSSQGLSTDTQYF	TGTGCCAGCAGCTCCCAAGGACTGAGCACAGATACGCAGTATTTT
TRBJ2-5	.	15	.	TRBV10-3	CAISEFQGMLETQYF	TGTGCCATCAGTGAATTCCAGGGGATGTTGGAGACCCAGTACTTC
TRBJ2-3	.	16	.	TRBV29-1	CSVLLRRTSITDTQYF	TGCAGCGTTCTGCTCCGCCGAACTAGTATAACAGATACGCAGTATTTT
TRBJ1-2	.	16	.	TRBV21-1	CASSKEASGQGGGYTF	TGTGCCAGCAGCAAAGAGGCGAGCGGGCAGGGGGGTGGCTACACCTTC
TRBJ1-2	.	13	.	TRBV2	CASSGAGVYGYTF	TGTGCCAGCAGTGGGGCAGGTGTCTATGGCTACACCTTC
TRBJ1-1	TRBD1	16	.	TRBV11-3	CASSFRDRVANTEAFF	TGTGCCAGCAGCTTCCGGGACAGGGTGGCCAACACTGAAGCTTTCTTT
TRBJ1-2	.	11	.	TRBV19	CASSIRRGRHF	TGTGCCAGTAGTATAAGGAGGGGACGCCACTTC
TRBJ2-7	.	14	once	TRBV7-2	CASSLIQGRYEQYF	TGTGCCAGCAGCTTAATTCAGGGGCGGTACGAGCAGTACTTC
TRBJ2-3	.	15	once	TRBV5-1	CASRRLAQATDTQYF	TGCGCCAGCCGACGACTGGCCCAAGCTACAGATACGCAGTATTTT
TRBJ1-2	.	14	.	TRBV6-1	CASSHQTVGYGYTF	TGTGCCAGCAGTCACCAGACAGTTGGGTATGGCTACACCTTC